These T cell receptor beta chains were read from a single sample in a study of cytomegalovirus exposure and HLA in healthy donors. The assay was immunoSEQ multiplex PCR, and TCRdb's table has in-frame clones only and misses some. The data contain 110,000 or so clones, around 80% of them seen just once; the ten biggest clones take up 5.6%. The sequenced sample was PBMCs. All receptors come from a male donor in good health and CMV-seronegative. The CDR3 runs from the conserved cysteine through the conserved F or W. Each record gives: J gene, clone size, V gene, D gene, CDR3 protein, CDR3 DNA. A D gene is named only where the DNA matches it firmly. Expanded clones are given a class, and other clones once, few, many or no size at all.

j_call: TRBJ2-2; clone_size: NA; v_call: TRBV5-8; d_call: TRBD1; cdr3_aa: CAIYSGQGAVGELFF; cdr3_nt: TGTGCCATATATTCGGGACAGGGGGCTGTCGGGGAGCTGTTTTTT
j_call: TRBJ2-7; clone_size: NA; v_call: TRBV7-2; d_call: NA; cdr3_aa: CASSSSGGYEQYF; cdr3_nt: TGTGCCAGCAGCTCCTCCGGCGGCTACGAGCAGTACTTC
j_call: TRBJ2-7; clone_size: NA; v_call: TRBV11-2; d_call: NA; cdr3_aa: CASSLLAGRSYEQYF; cdr3_nt: TGTGCCAGCAGCTTATTGGCGGGACGGTCCTACGAGCAGTACTTC
j_call: TRBJ1-3; clone_size: NA; v_call: TRBV19; d_call: TRBD1; cdr3_aa: CASSILDRAGNTIYF; cdr3_nt: TGTGCCAGTAGTATCTTGGACAGGGCTGGAAACACCATATATTTT
j_call: TRBJ2-7; clone_size: NA; v_call: TRBV5-8; d_call: TRBD2; cdr3_aa: CASSLRSLAGGHEQYF; cdr3_nt: TGTGCCAGCAGCTTGAGGTCTTTAGCGGGAGGGCACGAGCAGTACTTC
j_call: TRBJ2-5; clone_size: NA; v_call: TRBV11-2; d_call: NA; cdr3_aa: CASSLTLQYQETQYF; cdr3_nt: TGTGCCAGCAGCTTAACCCTACAGTACCAAGAGACCCAGTACTTC
j_call: TRBJ1-1; clone_size: NA; v_call: TRBV19; d_call: TRBD1; cdr3_aa: CASQTTPGQGAEAFF; cdr3_nt: TGTGCCAGCCAGACGACGCCTGGACAGGGGGCTGAAGCTTTCTTT
j_call: TRBJ2-3; clone_size: few; v_call: TRBV5-1; d_call: NA; cdr3_aa: CASRSGGSTDTQYF; cdr3_nt: TGCGCCAGCAGGTCGGGGGGCAGCACAGATACGCAGTATTTT
j_call: TRBJ2-2; clone_size: few; v_call: TRBV27; d_call: TRBD2; cdr3_aa: CASSLKASRLAGVNTGELFF; cdr3_nt: TGTGCCAGCAGTTTAAAGGCCTCAAGACTAGCGGGAGTGAACACCGGGGAGCTGTTTTTT
j_call: TRBJ2-7; clone_size: NA; v_call: TRBV18; d_call: TRBD1; cdr3_aa: CASSPGDRDYEQYF; cdr3_nt: TGTGCCAGCTCACCGGGGGACAGGGACTACGAGCAGTACTTC
j_call: TRBJ2-5; clone_size: NA; v_call: TRBV5-1; d_call: NA; cdr3_aa: CASRPSGFSETQYF; cdr3_nt: TGCGCCAGCAGGCCCAGCGGGTTCTCAGAGACCCAGTACTTC
j_call: TRBJ1-1; clone_size: NA; v_call: TRBV7-9; d_call: NA; cdr3_aa: CASSLDVGRTEAFF; cdr3_nt: TGTGCCAGCAGCTTGGATGTGGGCCGCACTGAAGCTTTCTTT
j_call: TRBJ2-1; clone_size: NA; v_call: TRBV27; d_call: TRBD2; cdr3_aa: CASRPGGASGTAPSWNEQFF; cdr3_nt: TGTGCCAGCAGACCCGGGGGGGCTAGCGGGACCGCTCCCTCGTGGAATGAGCAGTTCTTC
j_call: TRBJ2-1; clone_size: NA; v_call: TRBV7-3; d_call: NA; cdr3_aa: CASSSDRNNEQFF; cdr3_nt: TGTGCCAGCAGCTCCGACAGGAACAATGAGCAGTTCTTC
j_call: TRBJ1-1; clone_size: NA; v_call: TRBV27; d_call: NA; cdr3_aa: CASSSPPGNTEAFF; cdr3_nt: TGTGCCAGCAGTTCCCCGCCAGGGAACACTGAAGCTTTCTTT
j_call: TRBJ1-5; clone_size: NA; v_call: TRBV19; d_call: NA; cdr3_aa: CASSIVQGNQPQHF; cdr3_nt: TGTGCCAGTAGTATAGTACAGGGCAATCAGCCCCAGCATTTT
j_call: TRBJ2-5; clone_size: NA; v_call: TRBV11-3; d_call: NA; cdr3_aa: CASSSPPAGQETQYF; cdr3_nt: TGTGCCAGCAGCTCCCCCCCAGCGGGCCAAGAGACCCAGTACTTC
j_call: TRBJ1-2; clone_size: NA; v_call: TRBV4-1; d_call: NA; cdr3_aa: CASSQLPLRGRYGYTF; cdr3_nt: TGCGCCAGCAGCCAACTCCCTCTCCGGGGTAGGTATGGCTACACCTTC
j_call: TRBJ1-2; clone_size: NA; v_call: TRBV19; d_call: TRBD1; cdr3_aa: CASSTGQANYGYTF; cdr3_nt: TGTGCCAGTAGTACCGGACAGGCTAACTATGGCTACACCTTC
j_call: TRBJ1-3; clone_size: once; v_call: TRBV28; d_call: TRBD1; cdr3_aa: CASRFRDRGSGGNTIYF; cdr3_nt: TGTGCCAGCAGATTTCGGGACAGGGGGTCAGGTGGAAACACCATATATTTT
j_call: TRBJ2-7; clone_size: NA; v_call: TRBV25-1; d_call: NA; cdr3_aa: CASSGSAVEQYF; cdr3_nt: TGTGCCAGCAGTGGGTCCGCCGTCGAGCAGTACTTC
j_call: TRBJ2-1; clone_size: once; v_call: TRBV7-9; d_call: TRBD2; cdr3_aa: CASSLILALHNEQFF; cdr3_nt: TGTGCCAGCAGCTTAATACTAGCGCTCCACAATGAGCAGTTCTTC
j_call: TRBJ2-1; clone_size: NA; v_call: TRBV28; d_call: NA; cdr3_aa: CASSSQGRGEQFF; cdr3_nt: TGTGCCAGCAGTTCGCAGGGGCGCGGTGAGCAGTTCTTC
j_call: TRBJ2-3; clone_size: once; v_call: TRBV4-2; d_call: TRBD2; cdr3_aa: CASSQGLAGGRDTQYF; cdr3_nt: TGTGCCAGCAGCCAGGGACTAGCGGGAGGGCGAGATACGCAGTATTTT
j_call: TRBJ2-1; clone_size: NA; v_call: TRBV2; d_call: NA; cdr3_aa: CASSENRGVNEQFF; cdr3_nt: TGTGCCAGCAGTGAAAACCGGGGTGTAAATGAGCAGTTCTTC
j_call: TRBJ2-1; clone_size: NA; v_call: TRBV7-9; d_call: TRBD2; cdr3_aa: CASSRAALAADNEQFF; cdr3_nt: TGTGCCAGCAGCCGGGCCGCCCTAGCGGCAGACAATGAGCAGTTCTTC
j_call: TRBJ2-6; clone_size: NA; v_call: TRBV7-3; d_call: NA; cdr3_aa: CASSKDSNAGANVLTF; cdr3_nt: TGTGCCAGCAGCAAAGACAGTAATGCTGGGGCCAACGTCCTGACTTTC
j_call: TRBJ2-7; clone_size: NA; v_call: TRBV25-1; d_call: TRBD1; cdr3_aa: CASSESGDRSSYEQYF; cdr3_nt: TGTGCCAGCAGTGAATCTGGGGACAGGAGCTCCTACGAGCAGTACTTC
j_call: TRBJ1-1; clone_size: NA; v_call: TRBV28; d_call: NA; cdr3_aa: CASSLIRTSEAFF; cdr3_nt: TGTGCCAGCAGTTTAATTCGGACAAGCGAGGCTTTCTTT
j_call: TRBJ1-1; clone_size: NA; v_call: TRBV7-2; d_call: NA; cdr3_aa: CASSLGTGLWTEAFF; cdr3_nt: TGTGCCAGCAGCTTAGGCACCGGTTTGTGGACTGAAGCTTTCTTT
j_call: TRBJ2-5; clone_size: NA; v_call: TRBV13; d_call: TRBD2; cdr3_aa: CASSEVWGGLAGRQETQYF; cdr3_nt: TGTGCCAGCAGCGAAGTATGGGGGGGACTAGCGGGGCGACAAGAGACCCAGTACTTC
j_call: TRBJ2-7; clone_size: NA; v_call: TRBV7-9; d_call: TRBD1; cdr3_aa: CASSSTGTATYEQYF; cdr3_nt: TGTGCCAGCAGCAGTACCGGGACAGCTACCTACGAGCAGTACTTC
j_call: TRBJ2-7; clone_size: NA; v_call: TRBV10-3; d_call: NA; cdr3_aa: CATLDSLQYF; cdr3_nt: TGTGCCACCCTTGACAGCCTCCAGTACTTC
j_call: TRBJ2-7; clone_size: few; v_call: TRBV5-1; d_call: NA; cdr3_aa: CASSLEGFRGSYEQYF; cdr3_nt: TGCGCCAGCAGCTTGGAAGGATTCCGCGGGTCCTACGAGCAGTACTTC
j_call: TRBJ2-2; clone_size: NA; v_call: TRBV7-3; d_call: TRBD2; cdr3_aa: CASSPELAGRTGELFF; cdr3_nt: TGTGCCAGCAGCCCGGAACTAGCGGGGAGAACCGGGGAGCTGTTTTTT
j_call: TRBJ2-7; clone_size: NA; v_call: TRBV5-6; d_call: NA; cdr3_aa: CASSSAGSYEQYF; cdr3_nt: TGTGCCAGCAGCTCGGCGGGCTCCTACGAGCAGTACTTC